The clone carrying this T cell receptor (beta chain) has just a few counts. The antigen is undetermined. The CDR3 extends over 16 amino acids. Per the germline V gene, CDR1 is SEHNR and CDR2 is FQNEAQ (reference sequence). V lost 5 bases, J lost 10 bases, and 16 bases stayed unmatched. The TCR beta cDNA libraries contained unique molecular identifiers. TCRdb re-analysed the PCR reads in MiXCR, keeping a single row per CDR3 protein. In the table there are about 770,000 distinct CDR3 sequences, just over 45% of which are singletons. The data were obtained in a study of post-analysis software for immune sequencing data. Broader study findings: People with multiple sclerosis had a significantly lower normalized Chao1 diversity than controls did. Same-batch preparations were strongly co-clustered by F measure. Patients used a handful of TRBV segments, including TRBV5-6, TRBV5-1 and TRBV20-1, more often than controls.

The receptor comes from a girl aged 10-17 years with multiple sclerosis. V usage is TRBV7-9 and J usage is TRBJ2-1, with 8 bases identical to TRBD2. Sequencing input: blood. The CDR3 sequence: CASSPPMIAGIEEQFF. Written as DNA, the CDR3 is TGTGCCAGCAGCCCCCCTATGATAGCGGGAATCGAAGAGCAGTTCTTC.